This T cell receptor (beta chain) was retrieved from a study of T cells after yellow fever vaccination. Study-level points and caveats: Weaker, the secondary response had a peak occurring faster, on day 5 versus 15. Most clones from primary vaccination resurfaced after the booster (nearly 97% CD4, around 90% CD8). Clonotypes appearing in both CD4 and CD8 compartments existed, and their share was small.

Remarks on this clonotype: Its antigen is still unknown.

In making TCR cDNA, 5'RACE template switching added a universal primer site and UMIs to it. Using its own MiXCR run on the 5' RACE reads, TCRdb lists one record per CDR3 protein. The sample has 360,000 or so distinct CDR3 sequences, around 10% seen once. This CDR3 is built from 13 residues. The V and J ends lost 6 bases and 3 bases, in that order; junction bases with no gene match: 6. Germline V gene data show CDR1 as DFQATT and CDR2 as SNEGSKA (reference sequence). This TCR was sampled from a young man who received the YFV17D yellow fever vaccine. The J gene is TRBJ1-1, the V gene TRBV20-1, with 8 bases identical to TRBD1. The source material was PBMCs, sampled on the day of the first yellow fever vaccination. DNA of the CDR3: TGCAGTGCCATACAGGGGGGGGACACTGAAGCTTTCTTT. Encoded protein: CSAIQGGDTEAFF.